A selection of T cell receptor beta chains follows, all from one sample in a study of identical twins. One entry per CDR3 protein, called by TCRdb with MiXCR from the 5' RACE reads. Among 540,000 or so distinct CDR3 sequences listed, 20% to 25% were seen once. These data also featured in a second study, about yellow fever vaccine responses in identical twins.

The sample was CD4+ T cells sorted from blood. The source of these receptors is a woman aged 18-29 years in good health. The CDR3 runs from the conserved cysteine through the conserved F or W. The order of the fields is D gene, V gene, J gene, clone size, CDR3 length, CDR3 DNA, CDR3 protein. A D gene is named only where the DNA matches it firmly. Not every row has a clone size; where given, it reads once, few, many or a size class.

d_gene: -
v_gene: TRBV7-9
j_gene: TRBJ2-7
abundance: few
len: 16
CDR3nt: TGTGCCAGCAGCTTGAGCGCAATGACTAGCTCCTACGAGCAGTACTTC
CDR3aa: CASSLSAMTSSYEQYF

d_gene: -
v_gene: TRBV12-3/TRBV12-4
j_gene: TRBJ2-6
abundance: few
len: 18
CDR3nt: TGTGCCAGCAGGCAGGGACAATTTGTAAACTCTGGGGCCAACGTCCTGACTTTC
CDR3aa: CASRQGQFVNSGANVLTF

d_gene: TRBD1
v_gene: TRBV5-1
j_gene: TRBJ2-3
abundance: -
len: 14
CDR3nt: TGCGCCAGCAGCTTGCAACAGGGGCCAGATACGCAGTATTTT
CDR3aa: CASSLQQGPDTQYF

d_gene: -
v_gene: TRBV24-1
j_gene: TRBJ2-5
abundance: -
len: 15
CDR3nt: TGTGCCACCAGTGATTTCGGGGCGTACCAAGAGACCCAGTACTTC
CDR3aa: CATSDFGAYQETQYF

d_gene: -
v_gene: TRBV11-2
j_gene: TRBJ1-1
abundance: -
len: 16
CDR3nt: TGTGCCAGCAGCCCCCCAGGAGAGAGACTGAACACTGAAGCTTTCTTT
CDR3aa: CASSPPGERLNTEAFF

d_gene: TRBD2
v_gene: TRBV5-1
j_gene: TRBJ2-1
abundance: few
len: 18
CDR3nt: TGCGCCAGCAGCTTGGAAGTAGCGGGGGGCTCTAGGCTCGGTGAGCAGTTCTTC
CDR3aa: CASSLEVAGGSRLGEQFF

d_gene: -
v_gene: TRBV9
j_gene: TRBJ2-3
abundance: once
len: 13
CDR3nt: TGTGCCAGCGGGGGGGCCCTCACAGATACGCAGTATTTT
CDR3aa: CASGGALTDTQYF

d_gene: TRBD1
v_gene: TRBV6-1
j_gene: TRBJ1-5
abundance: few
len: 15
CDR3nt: TGTGCCAGCAGCCAAGGGACAGATAGCAATCAGCCCCAGCATTTT
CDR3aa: CASSQGTDSNQPQHF

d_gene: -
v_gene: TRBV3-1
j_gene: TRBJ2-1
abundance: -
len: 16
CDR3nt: TGTGCCAGCGGCTCGGCGGGGGCCCGAAGATCCCATGAGCAGTTCTTC
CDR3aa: CASGSAGARRSHEQFF

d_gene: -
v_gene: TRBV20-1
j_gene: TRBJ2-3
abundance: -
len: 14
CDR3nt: TGCAGTGCTAGAGTTCCCCTAGCGACAGATACGCAGTATTTT
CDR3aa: CSARVPLATDTQYF

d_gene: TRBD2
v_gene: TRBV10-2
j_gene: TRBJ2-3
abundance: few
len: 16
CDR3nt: TGCGCCAGCAGTGTTCTTGCTAGCGGGGGTTCAGATACGCAGTATTTT
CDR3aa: CASSVLASGGSDTQYF

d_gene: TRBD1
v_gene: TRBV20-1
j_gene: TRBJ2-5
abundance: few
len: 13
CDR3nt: TGCAGTCGGAAGGGGGCCTGGCAAGAGACCCAGTACTTC
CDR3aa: CSRKGAWQETQYF

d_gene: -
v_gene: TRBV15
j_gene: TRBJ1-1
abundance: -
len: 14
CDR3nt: TGTGCCACCAGCAGTAAGGGAAGGGACACTGAAGCTTTCTTT
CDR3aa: CATSSKGRDTEAFF

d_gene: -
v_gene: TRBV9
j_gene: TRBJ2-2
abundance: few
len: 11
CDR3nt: TGTGCCAGCAGCAGAATCGGGGAGCTGTTTTTT
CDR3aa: CASSRIGELFF

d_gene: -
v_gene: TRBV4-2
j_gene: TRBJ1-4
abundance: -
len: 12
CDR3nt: TGTGCCAGCAGCCAGGATATCGAGAAACTGTTTTTT
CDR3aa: CASSQDIEKLFF

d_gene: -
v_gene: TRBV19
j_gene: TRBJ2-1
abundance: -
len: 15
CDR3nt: TGTGCCAGTAGTCCAGCCCCGGGGCGATACAATGAGCAGTTCTTC
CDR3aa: CASSPAPGRYNEQFF

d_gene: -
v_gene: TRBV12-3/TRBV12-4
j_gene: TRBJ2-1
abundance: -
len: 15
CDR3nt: TGTGCCAGCAGTTTAGGCCGTCGTCCCGGCAATGAGCAGTTCTTC
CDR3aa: CASSLGRRPGNEQFF

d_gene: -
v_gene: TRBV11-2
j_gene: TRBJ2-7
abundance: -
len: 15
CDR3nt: TGTGCCAGCAGCCCAGGGACACGACACTCCTACGAGCAGTACTTC
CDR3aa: CASSPGTRHSYEQYF

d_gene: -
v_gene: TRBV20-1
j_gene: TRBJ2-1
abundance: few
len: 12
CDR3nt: TGCAGTGCTAGACCAACCAGGAATGAGCAGTTCTTC
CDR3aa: CSARPTRNEQFF

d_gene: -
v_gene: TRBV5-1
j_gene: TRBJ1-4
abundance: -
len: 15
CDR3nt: TGCGCCAGCAGCTTATTTGGCACCGAGAATGAAAAACTGTTTTTT
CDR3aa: CASSLFGTENEKLFF

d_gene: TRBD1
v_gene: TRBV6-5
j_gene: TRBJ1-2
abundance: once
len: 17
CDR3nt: TGTGCCAGCAGTTACCGACAGGGGATGATCCCTAGCTATGGCTACACCTTC
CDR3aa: CASSYRQGMIPSYGYTF

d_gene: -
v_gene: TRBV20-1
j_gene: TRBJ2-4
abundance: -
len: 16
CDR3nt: TGCAGTGCCCTAAAACCGGGACAAGGGCTCCTAAACATTCAGTACTTC
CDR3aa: CSALKPGQGLLNIQYF

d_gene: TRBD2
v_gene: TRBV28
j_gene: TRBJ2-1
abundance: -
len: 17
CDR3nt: TGTGCCAGCAGTTTACCGGCTAGCGGGAGCTCCTACAATGAGCAGTTCTTC
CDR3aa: CASSLPASGSSYNEQFF

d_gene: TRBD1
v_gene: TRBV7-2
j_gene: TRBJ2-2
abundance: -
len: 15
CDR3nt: TGTGCCAGCAGTCACCGGGACAGGCTAACCGGGGAGCTGTTTTTT
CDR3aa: CASSHRDRLTGELFF

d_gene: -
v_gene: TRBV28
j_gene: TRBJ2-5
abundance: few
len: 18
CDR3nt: TGTGCCAGCAAGTCTCCCATGGTGGGGAAGGGAAGCCAAGAGACCCAGTACTTC
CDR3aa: CASKSPMVGKGSQETQYF

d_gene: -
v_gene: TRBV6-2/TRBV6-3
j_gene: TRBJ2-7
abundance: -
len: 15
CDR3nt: TGTGCCAGCAGTTACCCAGGGCCCATTTCCTACGAGCAGTACTTC
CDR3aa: CASSYPGPISYEQYF

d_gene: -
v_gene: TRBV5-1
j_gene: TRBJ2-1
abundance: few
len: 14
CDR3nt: TGCGCCAGCAGCCTTAGGAGGGGCCACAATGAGCAGTTCTTC
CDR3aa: CASSLRRGHNEQFF

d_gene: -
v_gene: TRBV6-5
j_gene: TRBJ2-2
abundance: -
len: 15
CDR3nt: TGTGCCAGCAGTTGGGACCCCCGGAACACCGGGGAGCTGTTTTTT
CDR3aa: CASSWDPRNTGELFF

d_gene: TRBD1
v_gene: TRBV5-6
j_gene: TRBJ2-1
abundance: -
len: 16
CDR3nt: TGTGCCAGCAGCTTCCGACAGGGAAGAGCCTACAATGAGCAGTTCTTC
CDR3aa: CASSFRQGRAYNEQFF

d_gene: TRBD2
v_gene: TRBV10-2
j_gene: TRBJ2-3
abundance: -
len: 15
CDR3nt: TGCGCCAGCAGTGACCAAGCGGGGATCACAGATACGCAGTATTTT
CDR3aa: CASSDQAGITDTQYF

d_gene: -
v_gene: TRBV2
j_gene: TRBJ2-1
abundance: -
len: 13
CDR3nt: TGTGCCAGCTGTCTTGAAGGGGATCGGGAGCAGTTCTTC
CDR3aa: CASCLEGDREQFF

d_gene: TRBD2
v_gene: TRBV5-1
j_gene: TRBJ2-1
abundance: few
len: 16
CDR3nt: TGCGCCAGCAGCTTTAGCGGGGGGGCCCCCTACAATGAGCAGTTCTTC
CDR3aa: CASSFSGGAPYNEQFF

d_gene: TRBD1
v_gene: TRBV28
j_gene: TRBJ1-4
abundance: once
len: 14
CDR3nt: TGTGCCAGCAGTGAATCGACAGGGTGGGGAAAACTGTTTTTT
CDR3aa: CASSESTGWGKLFF

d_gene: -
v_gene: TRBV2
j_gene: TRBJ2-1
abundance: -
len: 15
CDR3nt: TGTGCCAGCACACAAGGGGGACAATGGTACAATGAGCAGTTCTTC
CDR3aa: CASTQGGQWYNEQFF

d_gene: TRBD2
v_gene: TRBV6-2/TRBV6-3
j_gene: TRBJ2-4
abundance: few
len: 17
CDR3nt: TGTGCCAGCAGTTATCCGCTAGCGGGGGCCAAAGGGCACATTCAGTACTTC
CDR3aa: CASSYPLAGAKGHIQYF

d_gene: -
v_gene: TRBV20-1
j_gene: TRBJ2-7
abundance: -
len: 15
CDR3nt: TGCAGTGCTAGAGATCCCGGGACACCAACCTACGAGCAGTACTTC
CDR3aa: CSARDPGTPTYEQYF

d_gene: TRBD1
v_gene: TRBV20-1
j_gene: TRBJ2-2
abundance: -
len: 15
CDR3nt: TGCAGTGCTAGGACAGGGGCAAAAACAATCGGGGAGCTGTTTTTT
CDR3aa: CSARTGAKTIGELFF

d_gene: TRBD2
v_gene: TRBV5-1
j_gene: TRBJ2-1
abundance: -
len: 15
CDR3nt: TGCGCCAGCAGCCCGGCTAGCGGGGTCATGAATGAGCAGTTCTTC
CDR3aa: CASSPASGVMNEQFF

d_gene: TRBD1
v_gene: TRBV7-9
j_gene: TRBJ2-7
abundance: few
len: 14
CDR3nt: TGTGCCAGCAGTCAAATGGACAGGTCCTACGAGCAGTACTTC
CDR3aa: CASSQMDRSYEQYF

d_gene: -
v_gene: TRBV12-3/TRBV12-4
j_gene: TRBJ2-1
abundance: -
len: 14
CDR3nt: TGTGCCAGCAGTTTACAGGGGATCGGCAATGAGCAGTTCTTC
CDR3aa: CASSLQGIGNEQFF

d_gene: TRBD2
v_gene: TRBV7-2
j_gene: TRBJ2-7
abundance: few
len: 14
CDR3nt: TGTGCCAGCAGCCCGGGACTATTGACCTACGAGCAGTACTTC
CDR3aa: CASSPGLLTYEQYF

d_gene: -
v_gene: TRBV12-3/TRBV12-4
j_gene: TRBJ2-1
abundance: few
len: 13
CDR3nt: TGTGCCAGCAGCCCCGCGGGCAACAATGAGCAGTTCTTC
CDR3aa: CASSPAGNNEQFF

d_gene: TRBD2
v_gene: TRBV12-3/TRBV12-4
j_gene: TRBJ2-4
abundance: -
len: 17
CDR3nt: TGTGCCAGCAGTTTAAGGGGGACTAGCGGGTTTGGGGACATTCAGTACTTC
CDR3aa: CASSLRGTSGFGDIQYF

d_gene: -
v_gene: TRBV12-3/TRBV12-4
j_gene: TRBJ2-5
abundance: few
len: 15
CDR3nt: TGTGCCAGCAGTCCCGGTACAGTAGGGGCAGAGACCCAGTACTTC
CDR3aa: CASSPGTVGAETQYF

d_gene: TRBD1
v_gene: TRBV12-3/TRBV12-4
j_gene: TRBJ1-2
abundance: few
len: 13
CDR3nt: TGTGCCAGTCGACAGGGGTCCCAGTATGGCTACACCTTC
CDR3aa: CASRQGSQYGYTF

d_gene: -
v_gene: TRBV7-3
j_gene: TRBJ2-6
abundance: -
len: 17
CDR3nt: TGTGCCAGCAGCCCCACCCGCGATATCTCTGGGGCCAACGTCCTGACTTTC
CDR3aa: CASSPTRDISGANVLTF

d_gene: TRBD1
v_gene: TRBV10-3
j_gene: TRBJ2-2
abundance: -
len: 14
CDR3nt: TGTGCCACCCGTCAGGGGGTTAACACCGGGGAGCTGTTTTTT
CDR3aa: CATRQGVNTGELFF

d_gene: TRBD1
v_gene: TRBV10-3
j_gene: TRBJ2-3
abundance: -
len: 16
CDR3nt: TGTGCCATCAACGAGAATCTACAGGGGAGCACAGATACGCAGTATTTT
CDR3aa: CAINENLQGSTDTQYF

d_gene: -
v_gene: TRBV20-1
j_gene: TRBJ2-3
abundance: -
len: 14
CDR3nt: TGCAGTGCTAGAGATCCGAAGGGGGGGAATACGCAGTATTTT
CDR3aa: CSARDPKGGNTQYF

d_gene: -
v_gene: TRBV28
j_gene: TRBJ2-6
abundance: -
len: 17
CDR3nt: TGTGCCACCGGACATGGGACGATTACGGCTGGGGCCAACGTCCTGACTTTC
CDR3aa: CATGHGTITAGANVLTF

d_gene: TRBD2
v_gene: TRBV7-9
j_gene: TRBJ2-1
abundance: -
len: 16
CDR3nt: TGTGCCAGCAGCTTAGCGCTCCGGGGGGGCGACAATGAGCAGTTCTTC
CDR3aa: CASSLALRGGDNEQFF

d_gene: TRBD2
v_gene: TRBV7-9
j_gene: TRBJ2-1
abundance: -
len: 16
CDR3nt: TGTGCCAGCAGCGGGCGACTAGCAAAAGGGAGGGATGAGCAGTTCTTC
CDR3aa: CASSGRLAKGRDEQFF

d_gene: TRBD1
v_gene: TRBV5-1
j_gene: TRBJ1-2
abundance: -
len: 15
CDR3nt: TGCGCCAGCAGCTTGTCCGGGACAGGGGGGTATGGCTACACCTTC
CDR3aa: CASSLSGTGGYGYTF

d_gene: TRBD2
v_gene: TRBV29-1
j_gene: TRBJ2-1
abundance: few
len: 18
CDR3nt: TGCAGCGAGACAGGCGAGGGACTAGCGGGAGGGGAGAGTAATGAGCAGTTCTTC
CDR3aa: CSETGEGLAGGESNEQFF

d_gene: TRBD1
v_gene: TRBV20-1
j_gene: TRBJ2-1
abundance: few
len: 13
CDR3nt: TGCAGTGCTAGAGACACAGGGGCCCCCGAGCAGTTCTTC
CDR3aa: CSARDTGAPEQFF